The entry below gives a single T cell receptor beta chain sequence along with its context. The target of this receptor is not known. Base quality data are lacking; no much larger clone is found one base away. The intended sense of this specimen's treatment or condition label: in vitro stimulation with specific CMV peptide epitopes to enrich CMV-specific T cells. The sequencer was an Illumina HiSeq 1500. Clones were called with MiXCR by TCRdb after fastp trimmed the public reads at Q25, and only in-frame beta chains were retained. Records with the same CDR3 protein are collapsed into one entry carrying the most frequent genes and DNA. Within this sample are about 830,000 distinct CDR3 sequences, with 30% to 35% of them counted one time only. The ten largest clones capture around 12% of the sample. The data were obtained in a study of T cell repertoires in cytomegalovirus infection (dated by TCRdb to between 2018 and 2021). About the investigation overall: Recently identified HLA-C-restricted CMV epitopes, whose presentation resists viral immunomodulation, were targeted by peptide stimulations together with well-studied HLA-B-restricted epitopes. Donor HLA type was relevant to the analysis, because carriage of CMV infection together with the matching HLA type was indicated by public TCR beta signatures. What the study reported, not specific to this receptor: The ex vivo response was dominated by HLA-C-restricted CMV-specific TCR beta clonotypes, and the single most frequent clonotype in two of eight donors was supplied by these HLA-C-restricted clonotypes. Carriers of CMV infection plus the relevant HLA type were discriminated by the cumulative frequency of public TCR beta family members in the study cohort and in an independent approximately 340-donor cohort.

The material was cultured CD8+ T cells from PBMCs, obtained from culture after CMV antigen stimulation. The TCR was taken from a human donor in good health (CMV status not recorded). Some clones in this sample may be carry-over from other donors' samples.

The DNA sequence is given as TGTGCCAGCAGGCTACCTCAGGGGGCGAACACTGAAGCTTTCTTT. Protein translation: CASRLPQGANTEAFF. The rearrangement combines TRBV6-2 or TRBV6-3 with TRBJ1-1; 8 bases in the middle match TRBD1. Its CDR3 holds 15 amino acids, cysteine through phenylalanine. CDR3 DNA only is kept here, 45 bases in frame from base 1. Sequences MNHEY (CDR1) and SVGEGT (CDR2) are obtained from the germline V gene. After removal of 6 bases from V and 1 base from J, the junction retains 7 bases not matched to a gene.